This entry features one T cell receptor beta chain sequence. The data were taken from a study of blood T cell repertoires in COVID-19. Ages ranged from about 18 to 89 years, with residence in about 23 US areas. Participant reports of clinical history set cohort assignment. Two negative PCRs, clearance, or symptom resolution characterized the recovered Cohort 3 donors. Trimming took 7 bases from V and 4 from J, leaving 11 bases between them. Germline CDR1 reads SGHTA; CDR2 reads FQGTGA. This CDR3 region has 14 residues. The table came from immunoSEQ multiplex PCR; TCRdb's copy has only in-frame clones and leaves some out. The sample holds hundreds of thousands of clones; roughly nine tenths are singletons and the top ten take 2.6%.

The receptor's source is a man aged 55 to 69 who had recovered from COVID-19. Material for sequencing was PBMCs or T cells enriched from blood (not recorded which). The chain couples TRBV7-3 to TRBJ2-6; D is unclear. DNA for the CDR3: TGTGCCAGCACCCGATTTCGGGGGGCCAACGTCCTGACTTTC. It translates to CASTRFRGANVLTF.